This TCR beta chain was obtained from a study of shared clonotypes between healthy human individuals. The CDR3 has 18 amino acids. Germline CDR1 is SSHAT and CDR2 is FNYEAQ (reference sequence). V lost 1 base, J lost 7 bases, and 11 bases stayed unmatched. Profiling relied on immunoSEQ multiplex PCR, and the TCRdb table lists in-frame clones only, not all of them. In the table there are about 230,000 clones, approximately 65% of which are singletons. The sequenced sample was memory CD4+ T cells sorted from blood. Subset described: CD45RA-negative fraction. This sequence joins TRBV7-7 and TRBJ2-1, with TRBD2 matching over 12 bases. This receptor was taken from a young man in good health. The CDR3 protein is CASSLGLAGEVSRNEQFF. The CDR3 DNA reads TGTGCCAGCAGCTTAGGACTAGCGGGAGAGGTATCTCGGAATGAGCAGTTCTTC.